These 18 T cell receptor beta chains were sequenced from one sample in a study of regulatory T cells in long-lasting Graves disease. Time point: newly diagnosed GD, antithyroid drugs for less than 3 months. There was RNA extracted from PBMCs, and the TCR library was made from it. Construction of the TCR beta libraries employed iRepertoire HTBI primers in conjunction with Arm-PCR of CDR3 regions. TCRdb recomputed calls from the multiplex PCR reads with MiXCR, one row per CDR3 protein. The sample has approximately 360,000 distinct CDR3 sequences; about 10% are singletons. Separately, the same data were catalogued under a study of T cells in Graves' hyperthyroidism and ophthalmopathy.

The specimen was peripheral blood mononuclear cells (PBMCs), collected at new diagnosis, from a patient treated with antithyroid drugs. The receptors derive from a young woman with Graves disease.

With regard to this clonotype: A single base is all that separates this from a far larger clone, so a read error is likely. The CDR3 coding sequence is TGTGCCAGCAGTACGACTAGTCAGGACACCGGGGAGCTGTTTTTT. It codes for CASSTTSQDTGELFF. The V and J genes are TRBV27 and TRBJ2-2; tentative D call: TRBD2 (6 bases). This CDR3 is 15 amino acids long. The germline gives CDR1 MNHEY, CDR2 SMNVEV (reference sequence). The ends were cut back, 5 bases at V and 3 bases at J, with 13 bases in the middle.

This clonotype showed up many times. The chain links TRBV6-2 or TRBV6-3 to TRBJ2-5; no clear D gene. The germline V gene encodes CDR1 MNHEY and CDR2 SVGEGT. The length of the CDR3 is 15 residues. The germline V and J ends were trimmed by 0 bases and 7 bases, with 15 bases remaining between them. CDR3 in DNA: TGTGCCAGCAGTTACTCTTGGGCTAGAATGGGGACCCAGTACTTC. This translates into CASSYSWARMGTQYF.

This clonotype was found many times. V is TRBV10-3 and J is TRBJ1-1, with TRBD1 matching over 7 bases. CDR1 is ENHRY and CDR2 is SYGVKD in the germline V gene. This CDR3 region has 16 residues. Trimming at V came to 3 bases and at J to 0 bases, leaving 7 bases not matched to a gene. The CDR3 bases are TGTGCCATCAGTGATCCCGTTCAGGGGGTGAACACTGAAGCTTTCTTT. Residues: CAISDPVQGVNTEAFF.

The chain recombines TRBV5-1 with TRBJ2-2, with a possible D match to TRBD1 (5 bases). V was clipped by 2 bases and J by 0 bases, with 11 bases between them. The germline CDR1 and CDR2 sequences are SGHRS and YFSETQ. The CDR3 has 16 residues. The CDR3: CASSFPQVTNTGELFF. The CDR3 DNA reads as TGCGCCAGCAGCTTTCCACAGGTCACGAACACCGGGGAGCTGTTTTTT.

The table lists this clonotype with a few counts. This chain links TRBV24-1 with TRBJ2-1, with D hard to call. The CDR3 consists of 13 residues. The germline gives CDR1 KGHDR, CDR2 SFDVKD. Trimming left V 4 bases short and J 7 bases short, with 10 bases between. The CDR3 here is CATSDQTWNEQFF. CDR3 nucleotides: TGTGCCACCAGTGACCAAACTTGGAATGAGCAGTTCTTC.

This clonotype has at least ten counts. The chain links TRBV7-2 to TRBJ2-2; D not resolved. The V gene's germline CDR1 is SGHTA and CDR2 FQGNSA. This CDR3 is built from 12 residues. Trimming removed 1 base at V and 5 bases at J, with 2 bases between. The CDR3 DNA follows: TGTGCCAGCAGCTTAGGAACCGGGGAGCTGTTTTTT. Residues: CASSLGTGELFF.

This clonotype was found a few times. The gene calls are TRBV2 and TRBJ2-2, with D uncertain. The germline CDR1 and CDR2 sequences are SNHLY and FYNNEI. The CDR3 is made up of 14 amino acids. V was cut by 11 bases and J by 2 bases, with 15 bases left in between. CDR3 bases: TGTGCCGGCAAGGGCAGACTTAACACCGGGGAGCTGTTTTTT. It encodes CAGKGRLNTGELFF.

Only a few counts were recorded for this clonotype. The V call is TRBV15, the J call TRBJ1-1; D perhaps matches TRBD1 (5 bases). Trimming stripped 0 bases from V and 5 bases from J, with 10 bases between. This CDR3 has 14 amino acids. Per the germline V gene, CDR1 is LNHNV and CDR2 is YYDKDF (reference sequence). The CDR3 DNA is TGTGCCACCAGCAGAGAGGGTTGGGGGACTGAAGCTTTCTTT. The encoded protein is CATSREGWGTEAFF.

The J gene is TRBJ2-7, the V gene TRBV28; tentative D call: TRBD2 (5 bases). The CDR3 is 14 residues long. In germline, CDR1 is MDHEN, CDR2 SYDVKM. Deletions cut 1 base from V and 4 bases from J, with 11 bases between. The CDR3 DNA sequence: TGTGCCAGCAGTTTATTCGTCCGGGATTACGAGCAGTACTTC. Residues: CASSLFVRDYEQYF.

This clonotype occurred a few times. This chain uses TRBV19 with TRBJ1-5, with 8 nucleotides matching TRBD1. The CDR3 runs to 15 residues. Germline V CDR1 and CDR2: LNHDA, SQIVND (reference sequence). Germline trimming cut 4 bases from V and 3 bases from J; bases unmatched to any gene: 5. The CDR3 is CASSSDRGTNQPQHF. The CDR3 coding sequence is TGTGCCAGTAGTAGTGACAGGGGTACCAATCAGCCCCAGCATTTT.

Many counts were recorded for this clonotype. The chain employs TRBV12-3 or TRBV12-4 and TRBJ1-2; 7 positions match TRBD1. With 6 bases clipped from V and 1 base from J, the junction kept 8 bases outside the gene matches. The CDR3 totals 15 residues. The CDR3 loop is CASRKTGQINYGYTF. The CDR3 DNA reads TGTGCCAGCAGGAAAACGGGACAGATTAACTATGGCTACACCTTC.

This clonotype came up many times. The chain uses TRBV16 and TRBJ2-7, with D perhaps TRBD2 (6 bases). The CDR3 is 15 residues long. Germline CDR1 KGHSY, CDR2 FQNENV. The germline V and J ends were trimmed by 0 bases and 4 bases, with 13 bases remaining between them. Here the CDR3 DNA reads TGTGCCAGCAGCCAATCCTTAGCGGAAGGGTACGAGCAGTACTTC. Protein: CASSQSLAEGYEQYF.

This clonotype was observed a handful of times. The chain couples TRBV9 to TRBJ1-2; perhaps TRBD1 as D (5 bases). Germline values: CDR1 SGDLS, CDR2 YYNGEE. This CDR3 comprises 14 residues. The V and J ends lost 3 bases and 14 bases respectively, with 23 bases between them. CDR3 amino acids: CASSATTPGPPETF. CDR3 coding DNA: TGTGCCAGCAGCGCCACGACCCCGGGACCTCCGGAAACCTTC.

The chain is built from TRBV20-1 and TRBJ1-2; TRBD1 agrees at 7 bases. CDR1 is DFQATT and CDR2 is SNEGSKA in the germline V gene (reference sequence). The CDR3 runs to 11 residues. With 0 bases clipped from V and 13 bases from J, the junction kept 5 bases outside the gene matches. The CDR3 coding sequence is TGCAGTGCTAGAGAGCGGACAGGCATCACCTTC. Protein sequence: CSARERTGITF.

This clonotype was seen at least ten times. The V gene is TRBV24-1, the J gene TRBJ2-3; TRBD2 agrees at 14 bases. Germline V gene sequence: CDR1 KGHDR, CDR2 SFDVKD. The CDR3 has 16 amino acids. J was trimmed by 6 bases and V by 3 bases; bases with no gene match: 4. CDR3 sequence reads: CATSDPTSGRGDTQYF. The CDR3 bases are TGTGCCACCAGTGATCCGACTAGCGGGAGGGGTGATACGCAGTATTTT.

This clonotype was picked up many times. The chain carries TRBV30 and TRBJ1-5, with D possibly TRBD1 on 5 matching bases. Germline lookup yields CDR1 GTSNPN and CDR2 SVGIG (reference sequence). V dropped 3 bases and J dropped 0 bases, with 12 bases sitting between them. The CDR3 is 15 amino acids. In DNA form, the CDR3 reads TGTGCCTGGAGCCCCGGGGCAGCTAGCAATCAGCCCCAGCATTTT. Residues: CAWSPGAASNQPQHF.

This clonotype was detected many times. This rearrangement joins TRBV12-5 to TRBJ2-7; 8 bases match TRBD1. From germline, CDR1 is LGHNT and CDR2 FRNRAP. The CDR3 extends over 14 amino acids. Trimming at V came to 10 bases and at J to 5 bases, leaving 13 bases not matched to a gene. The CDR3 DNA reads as TGTGCTACCTGGTCCGGGGCGACAGGGGACGAGCAGTACTTC. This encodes CATWSGATGDEQYF.

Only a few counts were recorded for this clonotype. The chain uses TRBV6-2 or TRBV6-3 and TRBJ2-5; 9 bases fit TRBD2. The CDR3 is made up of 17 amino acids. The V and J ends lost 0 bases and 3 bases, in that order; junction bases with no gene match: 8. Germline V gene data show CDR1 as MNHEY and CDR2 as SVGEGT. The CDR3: CASSYSGSTSGEETQYF. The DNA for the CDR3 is TGTGCCAGCAGTTACTCGGGGTCGACTAGCGGCGAAGAGACCCAGTACTTC.